A single sample gave rise to the 16 T cell receptor beta chains below, sequenced in a study of T cells after yellow fever vaccination. TCRdb ran MiXCR on the 5' RACE reads and lists one entry per CDR3 protein. The sample contains approximately 550,000 distinct CDR3 sequences, roughly 14% of which appear only once. Material: PBMCs, obtained on the day of the yellow fever booster vaccination. Every receptor here comes from a man under 40 who received the YFV17D yellow fever vaccine.

The V gene is TRBV5-1, the J gene TRBJ2-7, with TRBD2 matching over 10 bases. The CDR3 is made up of 15 amino acids. V was clipped by 0 bases and J by 7 bases; unmatched bases: 7. Germline values: CDR1 SGHRS, CDR2 YFSETQ. The CDR3 here is CASSLAGTSVGEQYF. CDR3 nucleotides: TGCGCCAGCAGCTTGGCCGGGACTAGCGTTGGGGAGCAGTACTTC.

This clonotype occurred a few times. The chain joins TRBV11-2 to TRBJ1-4; possibly TRBD1 for D (6 bases). This CDR3 contains 18 residues. V lost 7 bases, J lost 5 bases, and 26 bases lay in between. Germline values: CDR1 SGHAT, CDR2 FQNNGV. This CDR3 reads CASKFAHEWTAQNEKLFF. The DNA for the CDR3 is TGTGCCAGCAAATTTGCCCACGAATGGACAGCTCAGAATGAAAAACTGTTTTTT.

This clonotype has more than one count but fewer than ten. This chain joins TRBV4-1 and TRBJ2-1; TRBD2 agrees at 11 bases. Losses at the gene ends were 5 bases for V and 7 bases for J; bases not matched to a gene: 10. This CDR3 has 16 residues. Germline V gives CDR1 MGHRA, CDR2 YSYEKL. The DNA for the CDR3 is TGCGCCAGCAGCAGAACCGGGACTAGCGGAACTAATGAGCAGTTCTTC. Its protein product is CASSRTGTSGTNEQFF.

The chain combines TRBV5-1 with TRBJ1-1, with D perhaps TRBD1 (5 bases). Germline lookup yields CDR1 SGHRS and CDR2 YFSETQ. The CDR3 has 16 amino acids. V shed 4 bases and J shed 0 bases, with 16 bases lying between them. This chain's CDR3 is CASSAGTVGLNTEAFF. The CDR3 DNA is TGCGCCAGCAGCGCGGGGACGGTGGGGTTGAACACTGAAGCTTTCTTT.

V and J are TRBV11-2 and TRBJ1-4; D gene ambiguous. The CDR3 is made up of 13 amino acids. Trimming removed 4 bases from V and 3 bases from J, with 6 bases in between. Germline CDR1 and CDR2: SGHAT and FQNNGV. CDR3 DNA sequence: TGTGCCAGCAGCTCGAGGCCTAATGAAAAACTGTTTTTT. Amino acids: CASSSRPNEKLFF. Supplemented by reference TRBV11-2 and TRBJ1-4, the full variable domain reads EAGVAQSPRYKIIEKRQSVAFWCNPISGHATLYWYQQILGQGPKLLIQFQNNGVVDDSQLPKDRFSAERLKGVDSTLKIQPAKLEDSAVYLCASSSRPNEKLFFGSGTQLSVL.

This clonotype turned up a few times. V gene TRBV9 combines with J gene TRBJ2-1; 7 nucleotides align to TRBD1. The CDR3 has 15 amino acids. Trimming cost V 1 base and J 7 bases; bases outside gene matches: 8. Looked up from germline, CDR1 is SGDLS and CDR2 is YYNGEE. CDR3 loop: CASSVLVTGMNEQFF. In DNA form, the CDR3 reads TGTGCCAGCAGCGTATTGGTGACAGGGATGAATGAGCAGTTCTTC.

This clonotype has a count of ten or more. The genes are TRBV20-1 and TRBJ2-7, with D perhaps TRBD1 (6 bases). This CDR3 spans 13 amino acids. In germline, CDR1 is DFQATT, CDR2 SNEGSKA (reference sequence). The V gene lost 5 bases and the J gene lost 3 bases, with 14 bases spanning the gap. CDR3 in DNA: TGCAGTGCTCAGATAACAGGGTACTACGAGCAGTACTTC. Encoded protein: CSAQITGYYEQYF.

The rearrangement uses TRBV20-1 and TRBJ2-2, with D uncertain. The CDR3 has 15 residues. V was shortened by 0 bases and J by 1 base, with 9 bases between the two germline ends. Germline V gene data show CDR1 as DFQATT and CDR2 as SNEGSKA (reference sequence). The CDR3 region has the DNA TGCAGTGCTAGAGATTTCAGGAAGAACACCGGGGAGCTGTTTTTT. Its translation is CSARDFRKNTGELFF.

This clonotype was picked up a small number of times. V and J are TRBV7-2 and TRBJ2-7, with TRBD2 as a possible D gene (5 bases). Trimming left V 1 base short and J 6 bases short, with 13 bases between. This CDR3 spans 14 amino acids. Germline CDR1 reads SGHTA; CDR2 reads FQGNSA. The CDR3 protein is CASSLGWSAGEQYF. The CDR3 nucleotides read TGTGCCAGCAGCTTAGGGTGGAGTGCGGGCGAGCAGTACTTC. The full variable domain, its missing parts supplied by reference TRBV7-2 and TRBJ2-7, is GAGVSQSPSNKVTEKGKDVELRCDPISGHTALYWYRQSLGQGLEFLIYFQGNSAPDKSGLPSDRFSAERTGGSVSTLTIQRTQQEDSAVYLCASSLGWSAGEQYFGPGTRLTVT.

In this sample, this clonotype turned up many times. The chain has TRBV10-2 and TRBJ2-7; D is unresolved. The CDR3 is made up of 12 amino acids. Per germline, CDR1 WSHSY and CDR2 SAAADI. V was clipped by 0 bases and J by 5 bases, with 5 bases between them. CDR3 sequence reads: CASSESSNEQYF. CDR3 DNA: TGCGCCAGCAGTGAGTCGTCGAACGAGCAGTACTTC.

The rearrangement links TRBV7-3 to TRBJ1-2; D is possibly TRBD1 (6 bases). Germline CDR1 is SGHTA and CDR2 is FQGTGA. Deletions cut 3 bases from V and 6 bases from J, with 14 bases between. The length of the CDR3 is 14 residues. For the CDR3, the DNA is TGTGCCAGCAGCTTGAAGGGGGGGATGGATGGCTACACCTTC. Translating gives CASSLKGGMDGYTF.

The CDR3 DNA reads TGTGCCAGTAGAATCCGCCAGAGCACAGATACGCAGTATTTT. Protein: CASRIRQSTDTQYF. The V gene is TRBV19, the J gene TRBJ2-3; D remains unclear. V was shortened by 6 bases and J by 0 bases, with 10 bases between the two germline ends. CDR3 length equals 14 residues. Germline V lookup: CDR1 LNHDA, CDR2 SQIVND (reference sequence).

The CDR3 coding sequence is TGTGCCAGCTCACATTGGGAACTCGGGAACACCGGGGAGCTGTTTTTT. This gives the protein CASSHWELGNTGELFF. The V gene is TRBV18, the J gene TRBJ2-2; no clear D. Germline assignment: CDR1 KGHSH and CDR2 LQKENI. The germline V and J ends were trimmed by 4 bases and 1 base, with 13 bases remaining between them. The CDR3 covers 16 residues. The full variable domain, rest sourced from reference TRBV18 and TRBJ2-2, is NAGVMQNPRHLVRRRGQEARLRCSPMKGHSHVYWYRQLPEEGLKFMVYLQKENIIDESGMPKERFSAEFPKEGPSILRIQQVVRGDSAAYFCASSHWELGNTGELFFGEGSRLTVL.

This clonotype has just a few counts. The rearrangement joins TRBV3-1 to TRBJ2-3; tentative D call: TRBD2 (6 bases). Germline values: CDR1 LGHDT, CDR2 YNNKEL (reference sequence). This CDR3 has 15 amino acids. Between the trimmed V and J ends, which lost 2 bases and 1 base, there was a span of 10 bases. CDR3 sequence reads: CASSQPGSGTDTQYF. The CDR3 DNA follows: TGTGCCAGCAGCCAACCCGGGAGCGGCACAGATACGCAGTATTTT.

V usage is TRBV27 and J usage is TRBJ2-7, with D perhaps matching TRBD1 (6 bases). V gave up 8 bases and J gave up 2 bases, with 13 bases separating them. Germline values: CDR1 MNHEY, CDR2 SMNVEV (reference sequence). The CDR3 covers 13 residues. The CDR3 reads CASASGVTYEQYF. For the CDR3, the DNA is TGTGCCAGCGCGTCAGGGGTTACCTACGAGCAGTACTTC.

The V and J genes are TRBV5-1 and TRBJ2-7; no definite D call. V gave up 0 bases and J gave up 3 bases, with 7 bases separating them. The CDR3 loop spans 13 amino acids. From germline, CDR1 is SGHRS and CDR2 YFSETQ. The CDR3 bases are TGCGCCAGCAGCTTGGTTGGGAACTACGAGCAGTACTTC. Translated, it gives CASSLVGNYEQYF.